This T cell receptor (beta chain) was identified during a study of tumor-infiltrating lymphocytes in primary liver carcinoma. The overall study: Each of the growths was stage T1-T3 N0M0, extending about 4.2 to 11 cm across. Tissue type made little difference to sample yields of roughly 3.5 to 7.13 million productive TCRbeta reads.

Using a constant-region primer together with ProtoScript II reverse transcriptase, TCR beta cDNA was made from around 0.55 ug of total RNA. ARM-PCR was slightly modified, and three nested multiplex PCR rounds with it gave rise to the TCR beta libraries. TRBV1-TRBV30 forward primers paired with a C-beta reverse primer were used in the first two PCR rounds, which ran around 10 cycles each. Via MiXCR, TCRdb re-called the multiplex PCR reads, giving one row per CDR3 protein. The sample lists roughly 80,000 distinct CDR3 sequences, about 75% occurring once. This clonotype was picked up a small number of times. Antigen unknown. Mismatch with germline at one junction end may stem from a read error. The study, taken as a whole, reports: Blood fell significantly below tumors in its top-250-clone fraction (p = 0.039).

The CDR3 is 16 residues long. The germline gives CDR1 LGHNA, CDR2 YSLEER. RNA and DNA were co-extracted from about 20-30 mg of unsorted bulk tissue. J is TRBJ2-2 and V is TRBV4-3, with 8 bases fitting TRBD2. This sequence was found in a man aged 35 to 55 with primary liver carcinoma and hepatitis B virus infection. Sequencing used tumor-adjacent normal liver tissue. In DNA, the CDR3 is TGCGCCAGCAGCCAATCACTTAGCGGGAACACCGGGGAGTTGTTTTTT. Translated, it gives CASSQSLSGNTGELFF.